The next 9 T cell receptor beta chains were all read from a single sample in a study of CD8 T cells in Susac syndrome. An amount of RNA that ranged from roughly 0.5 to 1 ug was reverse transcribed with random hexamers. MiXCR, run by TCRdb on the immunoSEQ multiplex PCR reads, gives a single entry per CDR3 protein. The sample consists of roughly 120,000 distinct CDR3 sequences, 85% to 95% of them appearing once. The sample was CD4+ T cells from PBMCs. The receptors shown here come from a human donor with multiple sclerosis.

The chain couples TRBV28 to TRBJ1-2; D perhaps matches TRBD1 (5 bases). Per germline, CDR1 MDHEN and CDR2 SYDVKM. Trimming took 3 bases from V and 7 from J, leaving 9 bases between them. The CDR3 length is 12 residues. The CDR3 DNA reads as TGTGCCAGCAGTTTCGGGGCCTTTGGCTACACCTTC. This gives the protein CASSFGAFGYTF.

The rearrangement uses TRBV20-1 and TRBJ2-7; D may match TRBD1 or TRBD2 (5 bases each). Germline CDR1 reads DFQATT; CDR2 reads SNEGSKA (reference sequence). Trimming shortened V by 6 bases and J by 1 base, and 19 bases separated the two germline ends. CDR3 length: 15 residues. In nucleotides, the CDR3 is TGCAGTGCCACATGGGGGACCGAGACTTCCTACGAGCAGTACTTC. Translated: CSATWGTETSYEQYF.

The table lists this clonotype with a few counts. This sequence joins TRBV30 and TRBJ1-5; maybe TRBD1 (5 bases). The V gene's germline CDR1 is GTSNPN and CDR2 SVGIG (reference sequence). V lost 4 bases and J 3 bases, leaving 13 bases between the germline ends. This CDR3 has 14 amino acids. In DNA, the CDR3 is TGTGCCTGGAACCCCCAGGGCTCCAATCAGCCCCAGCATTTT. This encodes CAWNPQGSNQPQHF.

The chain carries TRBV4-1 and TRBJ1-2; D not resolved. Germline CDR1 is MGHRA and CDR2 is YSYEKL. The V and J ends lost 7 bases and 4 bases respectively, with 13 bases between them. The CDR3 is 13 amino acids. CDR3: CASKPPDSYGYTF. The CDR3 DNA is TGCGCCAGCAAACCCCCAGACTCCTATGGCTACACCTTC.

A single count supports this clonotype. The chain combines TRBV29-1 with TRBJ1-2, with D tentatively TRBD1 (6 bases). This CDR3 spans 12 amino acids. CDR1 is SQVTM and CDR2 is ANQGSEA in the germline V gene. V was pared by 5 bases and J by 4 bases, with 11 bases between. The CDR3 coding sequence is TGCAGCGTTCTAGGACAGAGCTATGGCTACACCTTC. This encodes CSVLGQSYGYTF.

The V call is TRBV6-1, the J call TRBJ1-2, with D unclear. Germline CDR1 is MNHNS and CDR2 is SASEGT. V lost 7 bases, J lost 2 bases, and 17 bases lay in between. This CDR3 spans 15 amino acids. CDR3 sequence: CASTQPRMSNYGYTF. The DNA for the CDR3 is TGTGCCAGCACCCAACCACGGATGTCAAACTATGGCTACACCTTC.

This clonotype occurred once. V gene TRBV14 combines with J gene TRBJ1-1, with D tentatively TRBD1 (5 bases). Germline loops: CDR1 SGHDN, CDR2 FVKESK. CDR3 size: 16 residues. Trimming pared 1 base from V and 6 bases from J, leaving 18 bases between. The CDR3 DNA reads as TGTGCCAGCAGCCAAGCCGGGGGAGGAGGCTTATCTGAAGCTTTCTTT. Its translation: CASSQAGGGGLSEAFF.

The chain couples TRBV14 to TRBJ2-1, with TRBD1 matching 7 bases. CDR3 length equals 15 residues. Trimming removed 4 bases from V and 7 bases from J; junction bases left unmatched: 10. CDR1 is SGHDN and CDR2 is FVKESK in the germline V gene. The CDR3 sequence is CASSLLTTGTNEQFF. As DNA, the CDR3 is TGTGCCAGCAGCCTGCTTACGACAGGGACGAATGAGCAGTTCTTC.

The chain employs TRBV25-1 and TRBJ2-1; 10 bases map to TRBD2. Germline CDR1 MGHDK, CDR2 SYGVNS. V lost 5 bases, J lost 5 bases, and 9 bases stayed unmatched. This CDR3 contains 16 residues. Here the CDR3 reads CASSKSLAGPNNEQFF. The CDR3 DNA is TGTGCCAGCAGTAAGTCACTAGCGGGACCTAACAATGAGCAGTTCTTC.